Below are 27 T cell receptor beta chains sequenced from a single sample in a study of radiotherapy plus CTLA-4 blockade in lung cancer. Profiled with immunoSEQ multiplex PCR; TCRdb holds only in-frame clones, not every one. This sample carries tens of thousands of clones, 77% of them seen once, and the ten largest clones take roughly 4%. The sample here was peripheral blood, taken from a patient treated with radiotherapy plus ipilimumab. Every receptor here comes from a human donor with non-small cell lung cancer who had a partial response to radiotherapy plus ipilimumab.

The chain employs TRBV5-1 and TRBJ2-7, with 12 bases fitting TRBD2. The CDR3 has 16 amino acids. J was trimmed by 5 bases and V by 2 bases; bases with no gene match: 8. Per germline, CDR1 SGHRS and CDR2 YFSETQ. The CDR3 sequence is CASSFRPSGGADEQYF. CDR3 sequence (DNA): TGCGCCAGCAGCTTCCGACCTAGCGGGGGGGCGGACGAGCAGTACTTC.

V gene TRBV6-6 combines with J gene TRBJ1-2, with 7 bases aligning to TRBD1. The J segment lost 6 bases and the V segment lost 5 bases, leaving 6 bases of the junction unmatched. Germline CDR1 MNHNY, CDR2 SVGAGI (reference sequence). The CDR3 extends over 13 amino acids. The CDR3 loop is CASSRQGENGYTF. In nucleotides, the CDR3 is TGTGCCAGCAGTCGACAGGGCGAGAATGGCTACACCTTC.

The gene calls are TRBV4-1 and TRBJ2-1, with 9 bases identical to TRBD1. The CDR3 has 16 residues. Trimming took 1 base from V and 7 from J; bases not matched to a gene: 8. Germline CDR1 is MGHRA and CDR2 is YSYEKL. The CDR3, as DNA: TGCGCCAGCAGCCAAGTCCCGGGACAGGGCAATAATGAGCAGTTCTTC. Protein product: CASSQVPGQGNNEQFF.

The chain is built from TRBV29-1 and TRBJ1-5; no firm D call. V gave up 4 bases and J gave up 0 bases, with 7 bases separating them. The CDR3 spans 13 residues. Germline V gene data show CDR1 as SQVTM and CDR2 as ANQGSEA. The CDR3 loop is CSVGHNSNQPQHF. The CDR3 DNA reads as TGCAGCGTTGGGCACAATAGCAATCAGCCCCAGCATTTT.

The rearrangement links TRBV5-1 to TRBJ2-5, with TRBD2 as a possible D gene (7 bases). There are 14 residues in the CDR3. The V end lost 4 bases, the J end lost 7 bases, and 17 bases lay between the germline ends. CDR1 and CDR2 (germline): SGHRS, YFSETQ. The CDR3 protein is CASSPMGGARTQYF. CDR3 in DNA: TGCGCCAGCAGCCCCATGGGGGGGGCACGGACCCAGTACTTC.

This clone turned up a few times. This chain uses TRBV19 with TRBJ1-4, with D possibly TRBD1 on 6 matching bases. The V and J ends lost 4 bases and 7 bases respectively, with 19 bases between them. CDR1 LNHDA and CDR2 SQIVND come from the germline V gene (reference sequence). The CDR3 runs 16 residues. The CDR3 DNA follows: TGTGCCAGTAGTACCAGACAGGCCCCCATGGGTGAAAAACTGTTTTTT. Amino acids: CASSTRQAPMGEKLFF. Full variable domain (remainder filled in from reference TRBV19 and TRBJ1-4): DGGITQSPKYLFRKEGQNVTLSCEQNLNHDAMYWYRQDPGQGLRLIYYSQIVNDFQKGDIAEGYSVSREKKESFPLTVTSAQKNPTAFYLCASSTRQAPMGEKLFFGSGTQLSVL.

The chain links TRBV5-7 to TRBJ2-3, with 7 nucleotides matching TRBD2. TRBV5-7 is an ORF for which the function is uncertain. The ends lost 1 base at V and 4 bases at J; junction bases unmatched: 6. This CDR3 region has 15 residues. In nucleotides, the CDR3 is TGTGCCAGCAGCTTGTACCGGGCGGGGGCAGATACGCAGTATTTT. It is translated as CASSLYRAGADTQYF.

V gene TRBV2 combines with J gene TRBJ1-2, with D unresolved. This CDR3 has 15 amino acids. The V end lost 2 bases, the J end lost 5 bases, and 15 bases lay between the germline ends. Looked up from germline, CDR1 is SNHLY and CDR2 is FYNNEI. This CDR3 is CASSEQRGRTYGYTF. CDR3 nucleotide sequence: TGTGCCAGCAGTGAACAAAGAGGAAGGACTTATGGCTACACCTTC.

The chain links TRBV5-1 to TRBJ1-4, with D possibly being TRBD1 (5 bases). The V end lost 5 bases, the J end lost 2 bases, and 10 bases lay between the germline ends. The CDR3 spans 14 residues. In germline, CDR1 is SGHRS, CDR2 YFSETQ. In DNA, the CDR3 is TGCGCCAGCAGGCAGGGTAACACTAATGAAAAACTGTTTTTT. Encoded protein: CASRQGNTNEKLFF.

A few counts support this clone. The V call is TRBV11-2, the J call TRBJ1-2; TRBD1 matches 9 bases. Germline lookup yields CDR1 SGHAT and CDR2 FQNNGV. This CDR3 has 14 amino acids. Trimming removed 4 bases from V and 3 bases from J; junction bases left unmatched: 3. CDR3 sequence: CASSWTGADYGYTF. The DNA for the CDR3 is TGTGCCAGCAGCTGGACAGGGGCCGACTATGGCTACACCTTC.

The rearrangement links TRBV29-1 to TRBJ1-2; TRBD1 matches at 8 bases. V shed 3 bases and J 7 bases; nucleotides not matched to a gene: 4. The CDR3 is 12 amino acids. Germline V gives CDR1 SQVTM, CDR2 ANQGSEA. The CDR3 region is CSVDRGLGGYTF. DNA of the CDR3: TGCAGCGTTGACAGGGGGCTGGGTGGCTACACCTTC.

This clone came up a few times. The CDR3 sequence is CASSRDRYSNQPQHF. The CDR3 DNA reads TGTGCCAGCAGTAGGGACAGGTATAGCAATCAGCCCCAGCATTTT. This sequence joins TRBV6-5 and TRBJ1-5, with 8 bases matching TRBD1. The germline CDR1 and CDR2 sequences are MNHEY and SVGAGI. The J segment lost 0 bases and the V segment lost 5 bases, leaving 3 bases of the junction unmatched. The CDR3 totals 15 residues.

The chain has TRBV11-2 and TRBJ2-3, with TRBD2 matching 7 bases. CDR1 is SGHAT, CDR2 FQNNGV, per germline. The J segment lost 0 bases and the V segment lost 2 bases, leaving 11 bases of the junction unmatched. The CDR3 has 18 amino acids. The CDR3 is CASSLTPLRGVSTDTQYF. Written as DNA, the CDR3 is TGTGCCAGCAGCTTAACCCCTCTACGGGGGGTTAGCACAGATACGCAGTATTTT.

The chain carries TRBV28 and TRBJ1-2; weak D call: TRBD1 (6 bases). Trimming stripped 6 bases from V and 4 bases from J, with 18 bases between. Germline CDR1 MDHEN, CDR2 SYDVKM. This CDR3 has 15 residues. In DNA form, the CDR3 reads TGTGCCAGCAGCCCTCGGGGGGCGTTTTCCTATGGCTACACCTTC. Its protein is CASSPRGAFSYGYTF.

V is TRBV6-1 and J is TRBJ1-3, with 8 bases fitting TRBD1. The germline V gene has CDR1 MNHNS and CDR2 SASEGT. The V segment lost 8 bases and the J segment 6 bases; nucleotides outside the gene matches: 3. The CDR3 consists of 12 residues. The CDR3 is CASRTGINTIYF. The CDR3 region has the DNA TGTGCCAGCCGGACAGGGATAAACACCATATATTTT.

CDR3 in amino acids: CASSLGTAVNEKLFF. The CDR3 DNA follows: TGCGCCAGCAGCTTGGGGACAGCAGTAAATGAAAAACTGTTTTTT. The chain has TRBV5-1 and TRBJ1-4, with D tentatively TRBD1 (6 bases). Trimming left V 0 bases short and J 5 bases short, with 11 bases between. The length of the CDR3 is 15 residues. Germline V CDR1 and CDR2: SGHRS, YFSETQ.

This clone has just one count. The gene calls are TRBV5-1 and TRBJ1-1; D may be TRBD1 (5 bases). CDR3 length: 16 residues. Germline assignment: CDR1 SGHRS and CDR2 YFSETQ. V lost 0 bases, J lost 0 bases, and 12 bases lay in between. The chain's CDR3 is CASSLVGKGMNTEAFF. The CDR3 DNA reads as TGCGCCAGCAGCTTGGTCGGTAAGGGGATGAACACTGAAGCTTTCTTT.

The chain combines TRBV7-2 with TRBJ1-1; D remains ambiguous. CDR1 is SGHTA and CDR2 is FQGNSA in the germline V gene. V was cut by 1 base and J by 4 bases, with 16 bases left in between. The CDR3 consists of 16 residues. This CDR3 reads CASSLEEKRFRTEAFF. DNA for the CDR3: TGTGCCAGCAGCTTAGAGGAGAAGAGGTTTCGCACTGAAGCTTTCTTT. Combining the CDR3 with reference TRBV7-2 and TRBJ1-1 gives the whole variable domain GAGVSQSPSNKVTEKGKDVELRCDPISGHTALYWYRQSLGQGLEFLIYFQGNSAPDKSGLPSDRFSAERTGGSVSTLTIQRTQQEDSAVYLCASSLEEKRFRTEAFFGQGTRLTVV.

The V gene is TRBV10-3, the J gene TRBJ1-2, with 7 bases matching TRBD1. Trimming at V came to 8 bases and at J to 2 bases, leaving 2 bases not matched to a gene. CDR3 size: 12 residues. Germline-derived CDR1 and CDR2 are ENHRY and SYGVKD. The CDR3 DNA sequence: TGTGCCATCGGGACAGAAAACTATGGCTACACCTTC. Its translation is CAIGTENYGYTF.

CDR3 sequence reads: CASSLGSGEIEQYF. The CDR3 nucleotides are TGTGCCAGCAGCTTAGGTAGCGGGGAGATCGAGCAGTACTTC. The rearrangement uses TRBV5-4 and TRBJ2-7; 8 bases agree with TRBD2. The CDR3 covers 14 residues. Germline V CDR1 and CDR2: SGHNT, YYREEE (reference sequence). V lost 2 bases, J lost 6 bases, and 7 bases stayed unmatched.

J is TRBJ2-1 and V is TRBV4-1; D perhaps matches TRBD2 (5 bases). The CDR3 covers 15 residues. Germline V gene sequence: CDR1 MGHRA, CDR2 YSYEKL. V was clipped by 1 base and J by 1 base, with 8 bases between them. The CDR3 DNA is TGCGCCAGCAGCCAAGGGGGAGTTTCCTACAATGAGCAGTTCTTC. Its translation: CASSQGGVSYNEQFF.

This clone was counted between two and nine times. This rearrangement joins TRBV5-1 to TRBJ2-4, with 11 bases aligning to TRBD2. The CDR3 loop spans 16 amino acids. Trimming at V came to 0 bases and at J to 7 bases, leaving 6 bases not matched to a gene. Germline V gene sequence: CDR1 SGHRS, CDR2 YFSETQ. For the CDR3, the DNA is TGCGCCAGCAGCTTGGAAGCTAGCGGGGGGAGGAACATTCAGTACTTC. This encodes CASSLEASGGRNIQYF.

V and J are TRBV6-5 and TRBJ2-7, with 13 bases lining up with TRBD2. Trimming removed 5 bases from V and 5 bases from J; junction bases left unmatched: 6. The CDR3 contains 15 residues. Germline V lookup: CDR1 MNHEY, CDR2 SVGAGI. The CDR3 DNA reads as TGTGCCAGCAGTCCATGGACTAGCGGGGGCGACGAGCAGTACTTC. Protein product: CASSPWTSGGDEQYF.

The chain carries TRBV6-5 and TRBJ2-2; TRBD1 is a possible D gene (6 bases). This CDR3 region has 15 residues. V lost 5 bases and J 3 bases, leaving 13 bases between the germline ends. Germline CDR1 reads MNHEY; CDR2 reads SVGAGI. For the CDR3, the DNA is TGTGCCAGCAGTCGCAGGGGAATGGACACCGGGGAGCTGTTTTTT. Translating it yields CASSRRGMDTGELFF.

The genes are TRBV29-1 and TRBJ2-7, with a possible D match to TRBD1 (7 bases). Trimming took off 3 bases at V and 4 bases at J, with 13 bases between the two ends. Germline V gene sequence: CDR1 SQVTM, CDR2 ANQGSEA. The CDR3 extends over 13 amino acids. CDR3 sequence: CSVEGGQSYEQYF. The DNA of the CDR3 is TGCAGCGTTGAGGGGGGACAGTCGTACGAGCAGTACTTC.

The rearrangement joins TRBV6-6 to TRBJ1-5; D remains unclear. The CDR3 runs to 14 residues. The V and J ends lost 5 bases and 1 base respectively, with 9 bases between them. Per germline, CDR1 MNHNY and CDR2 SVGAGI (reference sequence). The CDR3: CASSEGGSNQPQHF. CDR3 nucleotides: TGTGCCAGCAGTGAGGGCGGGAGCAATCAGCCCCAGCATTTT.

The rearrangement uses TRBV28 and TRBJ2-1; 9 bases agree with TRBD2. This CDR3 is 14 amino acids long. Germline lookup yields CDR1 MDHEN and CDR2 SYDVKM. V lost 9 bases, J lost 4 bases, and 7 bases stayed unmatched. DNA of the CDR3: TGTGCCAGTACCCCTAGCGGGGTGTACAATGAGCAGTTCTTC. Amino acids: CASTPSGVYNEQFF. Full variable domain (remainder filled in from reference TRBV28 and TRBJ2-1): DVKVTQSSRYLVKRTGEKVFLECVQDMDHENMFWYRQDPGLGLRLIYFSYDVKMKEKGDIPEGYSVSREKKERFSLILESASTNQTSMYLCASTPSGVYNEQFFGPGTRLTVL.